This T cell receptor beta chain stems from a study of OX40 agonist ivuxolimab in advanced cancers. Study-wide background: Three dose-escalation patients had partial responses: one with hepatocellular carcinoma and two with cutaneous melanoma. Study results and caveats: Clonal expansion in partial responders at 0.1-3.0 mg/kg ranked among the lowest. Dosing at 0.1 to 3.0 mg/kg was accompanied by clonal expansion of CD4+ and CD8+ blood T cells by week 6.

Sequencing used immunoSEQ multiplex PCR; TCRdb keeps in-frame clones, though not all of them. This repertoire shows 60,000 or so clones, about 90% found once; its top ten account for around 15%. This clone was seen only a few times. Its antigen is still unknown. The TCR sequence derives from an adult with an advanced solid tumor such as melanoma, head and neck, liver or kidney cancer. Sequenced material: CD4+ or CD8+ T cells sorted from blood, taken in a trial of the OX40 agonist ivuxolimab.

For the CDR3, the DNA is TGTGCCAGTAGTAGCCGGCAGGGCCGTAGCAATCAGCCCCAGCATTTT. Its translation is CASSSRQGRSNQPQHF. The chain is built from TRBV19 and TRBJ1-5, with D perhaps TRBD1 (5 bases). Trimming shortened V by 4 bases and J by 0 bases, and 13 bases separated the two germline ends. The CDR3 loop spans 16 amino acids. Germline V gene data show CDR1 as LNHDA and CDR2 as SQIVND (reference sequence). Supplemented by reference TRBV19 and TRBJ1-5, the full variable domain reads DGGITQSPKYLFRKEGQNVTLSCEQNLNHDAMYWYRQDPGQGLRLIYYSQIVNDFQKGDIAEGYSVSREKKESFPLTVTSAQKNPTAFYLCASSSRQGRSNQPQHFGDGTRLSIL.